This T cell receptor (beta chain) was sequenced for a study of blood T cell repertoires in COVID-19. Looking at the study overall: From T cells, B-cell-depleted T cells, or PBMCs came the material, which was cDNA or gDNA.

Recruits, aged roughly 18 to 95 years, lived in under 25 US areas. Cohorts were based on clinical histories the participants reported. Authors' methods: It was from reference gene primer amplification that nucleated cell counts were estimated. Profiling relied on immunoSEQ multiplex PCR, and the TCRdb table lists in-frame clones only, not all of them. V and J calls and clone size come straight from that table; D and trimming were deduced from the DNA. Altogether approximately 200,000 clones are present, roughly 89% being singletons, with the ten largest covering about 9.3%. The source material was PBMCs or T cells enriched from blood (not recorded which). The source is a man aged 18 to 29 with acute COVID-19.

The CDR3 protein is CASSLEVKETQYF. CDR3 bases: TGTGCCAGCAGCTTAGAGGTCAAAGAGACCCAGTACTTC. The rearrangement links TRBV7-3 to TRBJ2-5; D is uncertain. Germline CDR1 reads SGHTA; CDR2 reads FQGTGA. The length of the CDR3 is 13 residues. Trimming removed 2 bases from V and 3 bases from J, with 7 bases in between.